This TCR beta chain stems from a study of multiple sclerosis patients with progressive multifocal leukoencephalopathy. Indicated time point: time of PML onset. Per the germline V gene, CDR1 is MNHNY and CDR2 is SVGAGI (reference sequence). The V end lost 8 bases, the J end lost 11 bases, and 21 bases lay between the germline ends. The CDR3 is 13 amino acids. Sequencing used immunoSEQ multiplex PCR; TCRdb keeps in-frame clones, though not all of them. The sample lists 25,000 to 35,000 clones, roughly 84% occurring once. This sequence was found in a human donor with progressive multifocal leukoencephalopathy. Material: PBMCs, obtained from a patient treated with natalizumab. The chain links TRBV6-6 to TRBJ1-1; D gene uncertain. The CDR3 here is CASGPGSGRGAFF. CDR3 nucleotides: TGTGCCAGCGGACCAGGCAGTGGGAGAGGGGCTTTCTTT.